This passage covers 23 T cell receptor beta chains from one sample sequenced in a study of OX40 agonist ivuxolimab in advanced cancers. Sequenced by immunoSEQ multiplex PCR; TCRdb stores in-frame clones only, minus some. The table includes 51,000 or so clones, 70% to 90% detected once. The sequences come from CD4+ or CD8+ T cells sorted from blood, collected in a trial of the OX40 agonist ivuxolimab. These receptors were obtained from an adult with an advanced solid tumor such as melanoma, head and neck, liver or kidney cancer.

The genes are TRBV18 and TRBJ2-3; no reliable D call. V lost 0 bases and J 6 bases, leaving 4 bases between the germline ends. Germline assignment: CDR1 KGHSH and CDR2 LQKENI. This CDR3 has 12 amino acids. The CDR3 coding sequence is TGTGCCAGCTCACCACCTGGTGATACGCAGTATTTT. The encoded protein is CASSPPGDTQYF. The entire variable domain, with the rest obtained from reference TRBV18 and TRBJ2-3, is as follows: NAGVMQNPRHLVRRRGQEARLRCSPMKGHSHVYWYRQLPEEGLKFMVYLQKENIIDESGMPKERFSAEFPKEGPSILRIQQVVRGDSAAYFCASSPPGDTQYFGPGTRLTVL.

The chain uses TRBV18 and TRBJ2-3; 9 nucleotides line up with TRBD1. The length of the CDR3 is 17 residues. J was trimmed by 3 bases and V by 3 bases; bases with no gene match: 10. Germline V gives CDR1 KGHSH, CDR2 LQKENI. In nucleotides, the CDR3 is TGTGCCAGCTCACCTTTGAAGGGACAGGGTAAGACAGATACGCAGTATTTT. It is translated as CASSPLKGQGKTDTQYF.

This chain links TRBV7-8 with TRBJ1-1; tentatively, D is TRBD1 (6 bases). The CDR3 has 16 amino acids. V was clipped by 5 bases and J by 0 bases, with 16 bases between them. Looked up from germline, CDR1 is SGHVS and CDR2 is FQNEAQ. The CDR3 region is CASSPTGGPVNTEAFF. As DNA, the CDR3 is TGTGCCAGCAGCCCCACCGGGGGGCCGGTGAACACTGAAGCTTTCTTT. The variable domain in full, completed from reference TRBV7-8 and TRBJ1-1, reads GAGVSQSPRYKVAKRGQDVALRCDPISGHVSLFWYQQALGQGPEFLTYFQNEAQLDKSGLPSDRFFAERPEGSVSTLKIQRTQQEDSAVYLCASSPTGGPVNTEAFFGQGTRLTVV.

The gene calls are TRBV6-5 and TRBJ2-1; D is undetermined. Trimming cost V 2 bases and J 8 bases, with 7 bases left between them. Germline V CDR1 and CDR2: MNHEY, SVGAGI. The CDR3 runs 12 residues. The CDR3 sequence is CASSYALDEQFF. The CDR3 nucleotides are TGTGCCAGCAGTTACGCGCTGGATGAGCAGTTCTTC.

The V gene is TRBV9, the J gene TRBJ1-2, with 8 bases aligning to TRBD1. From germline, CDR1 is SGDLS and CDR2 YYNGEE. The junction had 1 base not matched to a gene; V was cut back by 3 bases and J by 3 bases. The CDR3 totals 13 residues. The CDR3 nucleotides are TGTGCCAGCAGCGGGGGACAGGACTATGGCTACACCTTC. Amino acid sequence: CASSGGQDYGYTF.

Here the CDR3 DNA reads TGTGCCACCAGCAGAGTAGAGGGGACCCAGTACTTC. It encodes CATSRVEGTQYF. V is TRBV15 and J is TRBJ2-5, with D perhaps matching TRBD2 (5 bases). V was pared by 1 base and J by 7 bases, with 7 bases between. Looked up from germline, CDR1 is LNHNV and CDR2 is YYDKDF (reference sequence). This CDR3 comprises 12 residues.

Only a few counts were recorded for this clone. The chain employs TRBV30 and TRBJ1-1; D is possibly TRBD1 (5 bases). The V and J ends lost 5 bases and 9 bases respectively, with 13 bases between them. This CDR3 has 11 amino acids. CDR1 is GTSNPN, CDR2 SVGIG, per germline (reference sequence). DNA of the CDR3: TGTGCCTGGGGACCGGGGGTTAAAGCTTTCTTT. Protein sequence: CAWGPGVKAFF.

Concerning this clone: Other DNA sequences from this sample encode an identical CDR3 as well. The rearrangement uses TRBV6-1 and TRBJ2-2, with 11 bases aligning to TRBD2. The germline gives CDR1 MNHNS, CDR2 SASEGT. J gave up 4 bases and V 4 bases, and 5 bases lay outside the gene matches. CDR3 length equals 16 residues. The CDR3 loop reads CASSGRLAGGTGELFF. The CDR3 nucleotides read TGTGCCAGCAGTGGCCGGCTAGCGGGGGGCACCGGGGAGCTGTTTTTT.

This chain uses TRBV7-6 with TRBJ1-6, with D uncertain. V dropped 0 bases and J dropped 3 bases, with 6 bases sitting between them. The length of the CDR3 is 15 residues. The V gene's germline CDR1 is SGHVS and CDR2 FNYEAQ. CDR3 nucleotides: TGTGCCAGCAGCTTAGCGTCCAGCTATAATTCACCCCTCCACTTT. This codes for CASSLASSYNSPLHF.

CDR3 nucleotide sequence: TGTGCCTGGAGTGTCGGGGGGGTCTCCTACGAGCAGTACTTC. Protein: CAWSVGGVSYEQYF. The chain carries TRBV30 and TRBJ2-7; 8 bases agree with TRBD2. Germline V lookup: CDR1 GTSNPN, CDR2 SVGIG (reference sequence). J was trimmed by 0 bases and V by 0 bases; bases with no gene match: 1. The CDR3 totals 14 residues.

This clone was counted a single time. The chain links TRBV13 to TRBJ2-3; TRBD1 matches at 7 bases. The CDR3 runs 15 residues. Germline CDR1 is PRHDT and CDR2 is FYEKMQ (reference sequence). V shed 5 bases and J 2 bases; nucleotides not matched to a gene: 7. CDR3 amino acids: CASSGRGGYTDTQYF. DNA for the CDR3: TGTGCCAGCAGCGGAAGAGGGGGCTACACAGATACGCAGTATTTT.

The chain is built from TRBV5-6 and TRBJ1-2; TRBD1 agrees at 7 bases. V shed 4 bases, J shed 1 base, and the junction held 7 bases outside the gene matches. The length of the CDR3 is 15 residues. Germline values: CDR1 SGHDT, CDR2 YYEEEE. The CDR3 loop reads CASSPGQELNYGYTF. CDR3 DNA sequence: TGTGCCAGCAGCCCTGGACAGGAACTTAACTATGGCTACACCTTC.

The J gene is TRBJ2-1, the V gene TRBV6-5, with a tentative D call TRBD1 (6 bases). This CDR3 comprises 15 residues. Germline-derived CDR1 and CDR2 are MNHEY and SVGAGI. V lost 6 bases, J lost 1 base, and 13 bases lay in between. The CDR3 reads CASSHRDRSYNEQFF. The CDR3 region has the DNA TGTGCCAGCAGCCACAGGGATAGGTCCTACAATGAGCAGTTCTTC.

The V call is TRBV7-7, the J call TRBJ2-7; TRBD2 agrees at 12 bases. The CDR3 covers 15 residues. The V and J ends lost 5 bases and 2 bases, in that order; junction bases with no gene match: 4. Germline V lookup: CDR1 SSHAT, CDR2 FNYEAQ (reference sequence). The CDR3 protein is CASSPLAGGTYEQYF. The DNA of the CDR3 is TGTGCCAGCAGCCCCCTAGCGGGGGGGACCTACGAGCAGTACTTC.

About this clone: Different DNA sequences within this sample yield the same CDR3. The chain uses TRBV6-5 and TRBJ1-1; D remains ambiguous. V gave up 2 bases and J gave up 4 bases, with 5 bases separating them. This CDR3 is built from 12 residues. Germline V gives CDR1 MNHEY, CDR2 SVGAGI. DNA of the CDR3: TGTGCCAGCAGTTACGGTGGCACTGAAGCTTTCTTT. Residues: CASSYGGTEAFF.

V usage is TRBV19 and J usage is TRBJ2-7; tentatively, D is TRBD2 (6 bases). Trimming stripped 3 bases from V and 2 bases from J, with 11 bases between. The CDR3 extends over 14 amino acids. Germline-derived CDR1 and CDR2 are LNHDA and SQIVND (reference sequence). The CDR3 DNA reads TGTGCCAGTAGTATCGCGGCGGGGACCTACGAGCAGTACTTC. It specifies CASSIAAGTYEQYF.

The V gene is TRBV7-9, the J gene TRBJ1-5; D gene unclear. This CDR3 is built from 12 residues. Trimming removed 2 bases from V and 3 bases from J, with 2 bases in between. CDR1 and CDR2 (germline): SEHNR, FQNEAQ (reference sequence). The CDR3 DNA reads TGTGCCAGCAGCTTAAACAATCAGCCCCAGCATTTT. This gives the protein CASSLNNQPQHF.

The V and J genes are TRBV7-9 and TRBJ2-5; D remains unclear. Matching the DNA end better, TRBJ2-7 makes the J call doubtful. This CDR3 region has 12 residues. Germline V lookup: CDR1 SEHNR, CDR2 FQNEAQ (reference sequence). In nucleotides, the CDR3 is TGTGCCAGCAGCTCGGTGCGCTACGAGCAGTACTTC. It codes for CASSSVRYEQYF.

The chain uses TRBV14 and TRBJ2-7, with 11 bases aligning to TRBD1. CDR3 length: 17 amino acids. Germline CDR1 SGHDN, CDR2 FVKESK. The V gene end was trimmed by 0 bases and the J gene end by 2 bases; junction bases not matched to a gene: 6. CDR3 coding DNA: TGTGCCAGCAGCCAAGACCCCTGGACAGGGGGCCCCTACGAGCAGTACTTC. Its translation is CASSQDPWTGGPYEQYF.

V is TRBV11-2 and J is TRBJ2-1; D remains ambiguous. This CDR3 is 13 amino acids long. From germline, CDR1 is SGHAT and CDR2 FQNNGV. V dropped 0 bases and J dropped 4 bases, with 4 bases sitting between them. Written as DNA, the CDR3 is TGTGCCAGCAGCTTAGAACGGTACAATGAGCAGTTCTTC. Its translation is CASSLERYNEQFF.

J is TRBJ2-7 and V is TRBV7-6, with 8 positions matching TRBD2. The CDR3 extends over 15 amino acids. The junction had 4 bases not matched to a gene; V was cut back by 0 bases and J by 3 bases. Germline assignment: CDR1 SGHVS and CDR2 FNYEAQ. CDR3: CASSLAGGGIYEQYF. In DNA, the CDR3 is TGTGCCAGCAGCTTAGCTGGCGGGGGGATCTACGAGCAGTACTTC.

This chain uses TRBV4-1 with TRBJ1-4; 7 bases are shared with TRBD1. This CDR3 comprises 13 residues. V shed 6 bases, J shed 8 bases, and the junction held 6 bases outside the gene matches. Per germline, CDR1 MGHRA and CDR2 YSYEKL. The CDR3 DNA reads TGCGCCAGCAGAAGCGGGACAGAAGAAAAACTGTTTTTT. It codes for CASRSGTEEKLFF.

This chain joins TRBV4-1 and TRBJ1-5, with D unclear. V was shortened by 4 bases and J by 9 bases, with 13 bases between the two germline ends. The germline V gene has CDR1 MGHRA and CDR2 YSYEKL. The CDR3 spans 13 residues. The CDR3 sequence is CASSPGLGRPQHF. CDR3 nucleotide sequence: TGCGCCAGCAGCCCCGGTTTAGGTCGGCCCCAGCATTTT.